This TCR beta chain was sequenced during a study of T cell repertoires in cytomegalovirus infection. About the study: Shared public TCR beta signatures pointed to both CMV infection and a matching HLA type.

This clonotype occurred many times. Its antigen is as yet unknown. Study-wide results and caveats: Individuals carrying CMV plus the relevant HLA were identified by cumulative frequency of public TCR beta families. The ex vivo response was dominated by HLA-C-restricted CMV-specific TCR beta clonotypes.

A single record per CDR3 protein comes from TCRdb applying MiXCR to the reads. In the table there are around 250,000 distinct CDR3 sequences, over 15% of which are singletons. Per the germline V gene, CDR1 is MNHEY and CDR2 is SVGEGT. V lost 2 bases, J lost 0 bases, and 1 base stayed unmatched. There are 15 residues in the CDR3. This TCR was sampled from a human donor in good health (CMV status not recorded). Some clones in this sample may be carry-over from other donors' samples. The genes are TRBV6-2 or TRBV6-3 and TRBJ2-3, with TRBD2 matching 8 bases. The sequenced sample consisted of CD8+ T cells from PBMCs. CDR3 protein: CASSYLAGSTDTQYF. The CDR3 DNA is TGTGCCAGCAGTTACCTAGCGGGTAGCACAGATACGCAGTATTTT.